The next 20 T cell receptor beta chains were all read from a single sample in a study of shared clonotypes between healthy human individuals (TCRdb year 2020). Library preparation was by the immunoSEQ multiplex PCR assay. The table comes from immuneACCESS by way of TCRdb, which keeps in-frame sequences with V and J called. Part of the clones is missing from these tables; in studies checked, under half for an unresolved V gene and the rest for unknown reasons. In this sample the table shows hundreds of thousands of clones, 55% to 85% of which occur a single time. The ten largest clones capture 1.5% to 2% of the sample. Sequencing used memory CD4+ T cells sorted from blood. The cell subset or site label, as the study defines it: CD45RA-negative fraction. The receptors come from a woman in her 30s in good health.

This clone has at least ten counts. The rearrangement uses TRBV5-1 and TRBJ2-3; D gene uncertain. The V end was cut by 2 bases, the J end by 2 bases, with 15 bases between. CDR1 SGHRS and CDR2 YFSETQ come from the germline V gene. The CDR3 length is 16 residues. The CDR3 here is CASSFEHAPFTDTQYF. The CDR3 coding sequence is TGCGCCAGCAGCTTCGAGCATGCCCCGTTCACAGATACGCAGTATTTT.

This clone was seen a single time. The chain combines TRBV6-1 with TRBJ1-2, with TRBD1 as a possible D gene (5 bases). The CDR3 has 14 amino acids. Looked up from germline, CDR1 is MNHNS and CDR2 is SASEGT. V was trimmed by 6 bases and J by 1 base, leaving 12 bases between them. The CDR3 is CASRLFQGNYGYTF. CDR3 DNA sequence: TGTGCCAGCAGACTCTTCCAGGGTAACTATGGCTACACCTTC.

The gene calls are TRBV7-3 and TRBJ2-3, with 9 positions matching TRBD2. The CDR3 length is 16 residues. Germline V lookup: CDR1 SGHTA, CDR2 FQGTGA. V gave up 2 bases and J gave up 4 bases; unmatched junction bases: 7. CDR3 bases: TGTGCCAGCAGCTTACGACCGCGGGAGGGCCCAGATACGCAGTATTTT. Its translation is CASSLRPREGPDTQYF.

The chain combines TRBV28 with TRBJ1-3, with a tentative D call TRBD1 (5 bases). The CDR3 is 15 amino acids. CDR1 and CDR2 from the germline V gene are MDHEN and SYDVKM. Deletions cut 5 bases from V and 3 bases from J, with 14 bases between. CDR3 coding DNA: TGTGCCAGCAGTCAGATCAGGGTTTTTGGAAACACCATATATTTT. It translates to CASSQIRVFGNTIYF. Looking up the rest from reference TRBV28 and TRBJ1-3 gives the full variable domain: DVKVTQSSRYLVKRTGEKVFLECVQDMDHENMFWYRQDPGLGLRLIYFSYDVKMKEKGDIPEGYSVSREKKERFSLILESASTNQTSMYLCASSQIRVFGNTIYFGEGSWLTVV.

This sequence joins TRBV30 and TRBJ2-7; D remains ambiguous. Trimming took 3 bases from V and 3 from J, leaving 21 bases between them. CDR1 is GTSNPN and CDR2 is SVGIG in the germline V gene (reference sequence). This CDR3 contains 16 residues. The CDR3 DNA follows: TGTGCCTGGAGAAGAAATCCAGCCGGGCCCCTCTACGAGCAGTACTTC. It translates to CAWRRNPAGPLYEQYF. The whole variable domain, filled in from reference TRBV30 and TRBJ2-7, reads SQTIHQWPATLVQPVGSPLSLECTVEGTSNPNLYWYRQAAGRGLQLLFYSVGIGQISSEVPQNLSASRPQDRQFILSSKKLLLSDSGFYLCAWRRNPAGPLYEQYFGPGTRLTVT.

At least ten counts were recorded for this clone. The V gene is TRBV2, the J gene TRBJ1-5; TRBD1 matches 10 bases. After removal of 11 bases from V and 7 bases from J, the junction contained 8 bases not matched to a gene. CDR1 is SNHLY and CDR2 is FYNNEI in the germline V gene. CDR3 length: 13 amino acids. CDR3 DNA: TGTGCCCGCGGGACAGGGGTAGAACAGCCCCAGCATTTT. Protein sequence: CARGTGVEQPQHF.

The CDR3: CASSLIASGATTDTQYF. DNA for the CDR3: TGTGCCAGCAGTTTAATCGCTAGCGGGGCGACCACAGATACGCAGTATTTT. V gene TRBV28 combines with J gene TRBJ2-3, with 9 nucleotides matching TRBD2. After removal of 2 bases from V and 2 bases from J, the junction contained 8 bases not matched to a gene. CDR3 length equals 17 residues. CDR1 and CDR2 from the germline V gene are MDHEN and SYDVKM.

This chain uses TRBV27 with TRBJ1-1; perhaps TRBD1 as D (6 bases). Trimming cost V 6 bases and J 9 bases, with 29 bases left between them. The CDR3 length is 17 residues. Germline CDR1 reads MNHEY; CDR2 reads SMNVEV (reference sequence). The DNA of the CDR3 is TGTGCCAGCAGCCAACCAACACAGGGATCGGGTGTGGGGAAAGCTTTCTTT. Its translation: CASSQPTQGSGVGKAFF.

The V call is TRBV5-4, the J call TRBJ2-6, with D unresolved. V lost 1 base and J lost 3, with 8 bases in between. Germline V gene lookup returns CDR1 SGHNT and CDR2 YYREEE (reference sequence). The CDR3 has 15 amino acids. The CDR3 region has the DNA TGTGCCAGCAGCTTGTTGTCTCGTGGGGCCAACGTCCTGACTTTC. Translated: CASSLLSRGANVLTF. Full variable domain (outside the CDR3, taken from reference TRBV5-4 and TRBJ2-6): ETGVTQSPTHLIKTRGQQVTLRCSSQSGHNTVSWYQQALGQGPQFIFQYYREEENGRGNFPPRFSGLQFPNYSSELNVNALELDDSALYLCASSLLSRGANVLTFGAGSRLTVL.

A single count supports this clone. Other DNA variants within this sample encode the same CDR3. The CDR3 spells CASSLDTSTYNEQFF. DNA of the CDR3: TGCGCCAGCAGCTTGGATACGTCTACCTACAATGAGCAGTTCTTC. This chain connects TRBV5-1 to TRBJ2-1; no clear D gene. Trimming pared 0 bases from V and 2 bases from J, leaving 9 bases between. The CDR3 spans 15 residues. Germline CDR1 SGHRS, CDR2 YFSETQ.

The rearrangement uses TRBV7-2 and TRBJ1-1; D uncertain. V lost 5 bases and J lost 5, with 12 bases in between. Germline V gives CDR1 SGHTA, CDR2 FQGNSA. There are 13 residues in the CDR3. The CDR3 here is CASSQARRTEAFF. The CDR3 bases are TGTGCCAGCAGCCAAGCGAGGAGAACTGAAGCTTTCTTT.

This clone was counted only a few times. The rearrangement links TRBV27 to TRBJ2-5; TRBD1 matches 8 bases. The germline gives CDR1 MNHEY, CDR2 SMNVEV (reference sequence). Trimming took 2 bases from V and 4 from J; bases not matched to a gene: 3. The CDR3 length is 14 residues. CDR3 loop: CASSLTTGGETQYF. For the CDR3, the DNA is TGTGCCAGCAGTTTAACTACAGGGGGAGAGACCCAGTACTTC.

This clone was seen a few times. The V and J genes are TRBV11-2 and TRBJ2-3; D may correspond to TRBD1 or TRBD2 (6 bases each). Germline-derived CDR1 and CDR2 are SGHAT and FQNNGV. V lost 1 base and J 6 bases, leaving 17 bases between the germline ends. CDR3 length: 16 residues. CDR3 in amino acids: CASSLGPGALGDTQYF. The CDR3 bases are TGTGCCAGCAGCTTAGGTCCGGGGGCTCTTGGTGATACGCAGTATTTT.

The chain employs TRBV7-2 and TRBJ2-7; TRBD1 aligns across 8 bases. Germline V lookup: CDR1 SGHTA, CDR2 FQGNSA. CDR3 length equals 12 residues. After removal of 4 bases from V and 8 bases from J, the junction contained 4 bases not matched to a gene. The CDR3 bases are TGTGCCAGCAGCTCGGACAGGGACAAGCAGTACTTC. This gives the protein CASSSDRDKQYF.

This chain's CDR3 is CASSPRKTGYEQYF. The DNA of the CDR3 is TGCGCCAGCAGCCCTCGCAAGACCGGCTACGAGCAGTACTTC. The V call is TRBV4-1, the J call TRBJ2-7; D not resolved. The V end lost 4 bases, the J end lost 3 bases, and 13 bases lay between the germline ends. This CDR3 contains 14 residues. The germline CDR1 and CDR2 sequences are MGHRA and YSYEKL.

CDR3 in amino acids: CASSRMHGTSSYEQYF. The DNA for the CDR3 is TGTGCCAGCAGCCGAATGCATGGGACTAGCTCCTACGAGCAGTACTTC. This rearrangement joins TRBV7-2 to TRBJ2-7, with 8 positions matching TRBD2. Germline V gene lookup returns CDR1 SGHTA and CDR2 FQGNSA. CDR3 length: 16 amino acids. Germline trimming cut 5 bases from V and 0 bases from J; bases unmatched to any gene: 9.

For the CDR3, the DNA is TGTGCCAGCAGCTCACAGGGATCCGGCTCTGGAAACACCATATATTTT. It codes for CASSSQGSGSGNTIYF. The gene calls are TRBV7-2 and TRBJ1-3, with a weak D call TRBD1 (6 bases). V lost 4 bases and J 0 bases, leaving 13 bases between the germline ends. The CDR3 contains 16 residues. Germline-derived CDR1 and CDR2 are SGHTA and FQGNSA. Complete variable domain (other parts from reference TRBV7-2 and TRBJ1-3): GAGVSQSPSNKVTEKGKDVELRCDPISGHTALYWYRQSLGQGLEFLIYFQGNSAPDKSGLPSDRFSAERTGGSVSTLTIQRTQQEDSAVYLCASSSQGSGSGNTIYFGEGSWLTVV.

This clone was detected once. V is TRBV2 and J is TRBJ2-1; 7 nucleotides align to TRBD2. CDR1 SNHLY and CDR2 FYNNEI come from the germline V gene. This CDR3 region has 16 residues. Trimming at V came to 6 bases and at J to 8 bases, leaving 16 bases not matched to a gene. CDR3 loop: CASRSPGLGIVDEQFF. As DNA, the CDR3 is TGTGCCAGCAGGTCACCAGGACTAGGAATTGTGGATGAGCAGTTCTTC.

This clone was found many times. The chain uses TRBV10-1 and TRBJ2-1, with D maybe TRBD2 (7 bases). The V and J ends lost 0 bases and 4 bases respectively, with 16 bases between them. The CDR3 consists of 17 residues. Germline CDR1 is WNHNN and CDR2 is SYGVQD (reference sequence). CDR3 DNA sequence: TGCGCCAGCAGTGAGTCGAGGGGGAGCGGGGTATACAATGAGCAGTTCTTC. It specifies CASSESRGSGVYNEQFF.

The chain couples TRBV7-2 to TRBJ1-4; the match to TRBD1 covers 7 bases. Germline-derived CDR1 and CDR2 are SGHTA and FQGNSA. The V segment lost 6 bases and the J segment 7 bases; nucleotides outside the gene matches: 11. The CDR3 runs to 15 residues. CDR3 nucleotides: TGTGCCAGCAGACCTAAGACAGGGAATACTGAAAAACTGTTTTTT. This translates into CASRPKTGNTEKLFF.